The 8 T cell receptor beta chains below come from one sample, sequenced in a study of blood T cells in healthy people across ages. Alongside a J-beta primer mix, a sample-barcoded 5' primer served in a second PCR lasting roughly 7 to 11 cycles. TCRdb re-derived calls from the 5' RACE reads in MiXCR, one entry per CDR3 protein. The table has 800,000 or so distinct CDR3 sequences, roughly 25% seen once; the top ten hold roughly 3.5%. These records were also assigned to another study, of T cells of mothers and their children.

The specimen was blood. These receptors came from a boy between 10 and 17 years old in good health.

This clonotype was picked up a small number of times. The chain is built from TRBV7-2 and TRBJ1-4; 8 nucleotides align to TRBD1. CDR1 is SGHTA and CDR2 is FQGNSA in the germline V gene. The CDR3 loop spans 16 amino acids. Trimming removed 5 bases from V and 7 bases from J; junction bases left unmatched: 12. The CDR3 protein is CASSTQIRQGSEKLFF. CDR3 sequence (DNA): TGTGCCAGCAGCACCCAGATTAGACAGGGGAGTGAAAAACTGTTTTTT.

The chain employs TRBV12-3 or TRBV12-4 and TRBJ2-4, with TRBD2 matching over 9 bases. The CDR3 spans 15 residues. Trimming removed 3 bases from V and 7 bases from J; junction bases left unmatched: 7. This CDR3 reads CASSLSSGSWNIQYF. The DNA for the CDR3 is TGTGCCAGCAGTTTGAGTAGCGGGAGCTGGAACATTCAGTACTTC.

J is TRBJ1-1 and V is TRBV12-3 or TRBV12-4; D is ambiguous. The CDR3 contains 13 residues. V shed 6 bases and J shed 5 bases, with 13 bases lying between them. CDR3 sequence (DNA): TGTGCCAGCAGCTCCCTCGGGCGGACTGAAGCTTTCTTT. Residues: CASSSLGRTEAFF.

The sample holds a few counts of this clonotype. The chain is built from TRBV28 and TRBJ2-1, with D perhaps matching TRBD2 (5 bases). The germline V and J ends were trimmed by 8 bases and 3 bases, with 14 bases remaining between them. The germline CDR1 and CDR2 sequences are MDHEN and SYDVKM. This CDR3 region has 14 residues. CDR3 sequence reads: CASLVGDGYNEQFF. CDR3 sequence (DNA): TGTGCCAGCCTAGTGGGAGATGGCTACAATGAGCAGTTCTTC.

This clonotype was counted only a few times. The chain joins TRBV12-3 or TRBV12-4 to TRBJ2-4; D may be TRBD2 (5 bases). V lost 5 bases to trimming and J lost 2 bases, with 7 bases between them. The CDR3 contains 13 residues. CDR3 sequence: CASSPGTKNIQYF. For the CDR3, the DNA is TGTGCCAGCAGTCCCGGGACCAAAAACATTCAGTACTTC.

Comments on this clonotype: One junction end disagrees with the germline gene, perhaps due to a read error. The chain combines TRBV18 with TRBJ1-1; D not certain. Germline CDR1 and CDR2: KGHSH and LQKENI. This CDR3 has 16 amino acids. CDR3 coding DNA: TGTGCCAGCTCACTAGGCCCTAGTGGGCCTAACATTGAAGCTTTCTTT. Protein: CASSLGPSGPNIEAFF.

Only a few counts were recorded for this clonotype. The rearrangement links TRBV30 to TRBJ2-5; no definite D call. The CDR3 is made up of 8 amino acids. The ends were cut back, 7 bases at V and 5 bases at J, with 2 bases in the middle. Looked up from germline, CDR1 is GTSNPN and CDR2 is SVGIG (reference sequence). CDR3 sequence (DNA): TGTGCCTTGGAGACCCAGTACTTC. Its translation: CALETQYF.

The rearrangement links TRBV14 to TRBJ2-7, with 9 nucleotides matching TRBD1. There are 15 residues in the CDR3. V was clipped by 0 bases and J by 5 bases; unmatched bases: 5. Germline assignment: CDR1 SGHDN and CDR2 FVKESK. The DNA for the CDR3 is TGTGCCAGCAGCCAAGACTTACAGGGGGCGGACGAGCAGTACTTC. This gives the protein CASSQDLQGADEQYF.